The 3 T cell receptor beta chains below come from one sample, sequenced in a study of OX40 agonist ivuxolimab in advanced cancers. TCRdb's copy holds only in-frame clones and misses some; the assay was immunoSEQ multiplex PCR. The profile shows approximately 60,000 clones, 84% of them singletons. The material sequenced was CD4+ or CD8+ T cells sorted from blood, taken in a trial of the OX40 agonist ivuxolimab. These receptors were taken from an adult with an advanced solid tumor such as melanoma, head and neck, liver or kidney cancer.

The rearrangement uses TRBV28 and TRBJ1-5, with 8 bases that match TRBD1. The CDR3 spans 14 residues. CDR1 and CDR2 from the germline V gene are MDHEN and SYDVKM. The V and J ends lost 3 bases and 7 bases, in that order; junction bases with no gene match: 5. Here the CDR3 reads CASSFQGARQPQHF. CDR3 nucleotides: TGTGCCAGCAGTTTTCAGGGGGCGAGGCAGCCCCAGCATTTT.

This sequence joins TRBV10-3 and TRBJ2-7; D is unresolved. Per germline, CDR1 ENHRY and CDR2 SYGVKD. With 3 bases removed from V and 4 bases from J, the gap between germline ends came to 4 bases. CDR3 size: 11 residues. DNA of the CDR3: TGTGCCATCAGTGATTCGTACGAGCAGTACTTC. Translating gives CAISDSYEQYF.

The chain employs TRBV7-8 and TRBJ2-7, with D perhaps matching TRBD1 (6 bases). Trimming left V 5 bases short and J 4 bases short, with 18 bases between. Germline V gene data show CDR1 as SGHVS and CDR2 as FQNEAQ. This CDR3 region has 15 residues. CDR3 DNA sequence: TGTGCCAGCAGCGGAATCCCAGGGGTATTATACGAGCAGTACTTC. Residues: CASSGIPGVLYEQYF.